This TCR beta chain was documented in a study of graft-versus-host responses after intestinal transplantation (TCRdb year 2021). For the study in its entirety: The transplants that recipients received were multivisceral, liver-intestinal, or isolated intestinal. Rather than going through the commercial service, samples from three later patients were sequenced in-house on an Illumina MiSeq and processed with MiXCR. After intestinal transplantation, graft-versus-host and host-versus-graft alloreactive T cell clones were followed in the graft, circulation and bone marrow using bulk TCR-beta CDR3 sequencing. Anti-thymocyte globulin induction was given to all recipients, followed by maintenance tacrolimus and steroids for around three years. The cohort enrolled under 25 intestinal transplant recipients including one retransplant, and a few patients lacking pretransplant specimens were excluded. To identify alloreactive clones, pre-transplant mixed lymphocyte reaction products were sequenced and then compared with unstimulated pre-transplant donor and recipient T cells. A peak of at least 4% donor T cells among recipient peripheral blood mononuclear cells was the definition used for donor T cell macrochimerism.

The germline ends are 9 bases apart after V is trimmed by 5 bases and J by 1 base. Taken from the germline V gene, the CDR1 and CDR2 loops are ENHRY and SYGVKD. The CDR3 starts with the cysteine, ends with the phenylalanine, and has 13 residues. Only the CDR3 region is kept as DNA, spanning 39 bases read in frame from base 1. What the work shows at the level of the full study, not this receptor alone: GvH clones were detected in recipient bone marrow, and some of these GvH clones were observed earlier in ileal mucosa or blood, consistent with an intestinal mucosal origin. Early after transplant, peak levels of circulating GvH clones were found to be associated with declines in HvG clones. The relatively low number and heterogeneity of intestinal transplant patients limited the conclusions. In the allografts of patients with donor T cell macrochimerism, GvH to HvG T cell clonal ratios were high.

This clone was counted between two and nine times. There is no known antigen for this receptor. Base qualities are missing; no much larger clone stands one base away. Preparation of the library involved the immunoSEQ multiplex PCR assay. In most patients, genomic DNA was isolated using the Qiagen DNeasy Blood and Tissue Kit and sent frozen to Adaptive Biotechnologies for TCR sequencing. Adaptive Biotechnologies carried out high-throughput TCR-beta CDR3 sequencing of genomic DNA for most patients. On the authors' methods: TCR sequencing data for 15 to 20 patients were retrieved from Adaptive's ImmunoSEQ software; a few other patients were processed with MiXCR and VDJtools. To correct CD4 versus CD8 sorting errors, sequences present in both subsets at a frequency ratio below 5:1 were removed. CDR3 nucleotide sequences shared between donor and recipient were removed because their origin could not be assigned. Alloreactive clones required at least 2-fold expansion over unstimulated cells and minimum CFSE-low frequency of 0.002% (template counts) or 0.001% (read counts). Mappable clones were those detected in sequenced pre-transplant spleen, lymph node, or MLR CFSE-low populations of the donor or recipient. Cumulative frequency of alloreactive clones was calculated as a percentage of all sequences weighted by copy number. In its TCRdb copy, this immuneACCESS table keeps in-frame sequences only and misses some clones. Where compared with another copy, unresolved V genes explain less than half of these, and the others have no known cause. Clone size and the V and J calls come from that table; the DNA yielded D and trimming. This sample comprises about 31,000 clones, around 85% of them detected only once. Roughly a fifth of the sample rests with the top ten.

Explained via the paper, the time point label denotes: cells obtained before transplantation from donor or recipient. CD3+CD4+ and CD3+CD8+ populations were FACS-sorted from unstimulated pre-transplant donor and recipient cells taken from spleen or lymph nodes. Sample: unstimulated CD8+ T cells sorted from spleen or lymph node cells, taken before intestinal transplant. This TCR derives from a human donor who received an intestinal transplant. The rearrangement combines TRBV10-3 with TRBJ2-7; the D gene lacks a confident call. This receptor carries the CDR3 CAISPNPSYEQYF. In nucleotide form, the sequence is TGTGCCATCAGTCCTAACCCTTCCTACGAGCAGTACTTC.